The next 31 T cell receptor beta chains were all read from a single sample in a study of blood T cell repertoires in COVID-19. Libraries were prepared by immunoSEQ multiplex PCR; TCRdb keeps only in-frame clonotypes and omits some of them. The profile shows about 150,000 clones, 80% to 90% of them singletons. Specimen: peripheral blood. Receptor source: a woman aged 60-75 years with COVID-19, enrolled during active disease.

The rearrangement links TRBV5-6 to TRBJ2-7; TRBD1 matches 9 bases. Trimming took 4 bases from V and 5 from J; bases not matched to a gene: 10. The CDR3 is 15 amino acids. Germline values: CDR1 SGHDT, CDR2 YYEEEE. CDR3 sequence reads: CASSIPGQGNNEQYV. The CDR3 DNA reads as TGTGCCAGCAGCATCCCGGGACAGGGTAACAACGAGCAGTACGTC.

This clone was seen a single time. The chain links TRBV25-1 to TRBJ2-2; 8 bases fit TRBD1. Germline-derived CDR1 and CDR2 are MGHDK and SYGVNS. The length of the CDR3 is 15 residues. Trimming at V came to 0 bases and at J to 7 bases, leaving 4 bases not matched to a gene. CDR3 in amino acids: CASSEYRGPVGELFF. The CDR3 region has the DNA TGTGCCAGCAGTGAATACAGGGGGCCGGTCGGGGAGCTGTTTTTT.

The chain is built from TRBV2 and TRBJ1-4; TRBD1 is a possible D gene (6 bases). The germline V gene encodes CDR1 SNHLY and CDR2 FYNNEI. The V end lost 6 bases, the J end lost 3 bases, and 14 bases lay between the germline ends. CDR3 length: 15 residues. The CDR3 nucleotides are TGTGCCAGCAGGGCCACAGGGTCGCCTAATGAAAAACTGTTTTTT. It encodes CASRATGSPNEKLFF.

The J gene is TRBJ1-3, the V gene TRBV11-2, with TRBD1 matching over 8 bases. V shed 5 bases and J 5 bases; nucleotides not matched to a gene: 8. CDR1 and CDR2 from the germline V gene are SGHAT and FQNNGV. This CDR3 is built from 15 residues. CDR3 nucleotides: TGTGCCAGCAGCGACAAGACAGGGGCCCGAAACACCATATATTTT. Its translation is CASSDKTGARNTIYF.

The chain carries TRBV5-6 and TRBJ2-7; 11 bases map to TRBD1. The V segment lost 6 bases and the J segment 5 bases; nucleotides outside the gene matches: 7. The CDR3 consists of 14 residues. CDR1 and CDR2 from the germline V gene are SGHDT and YYEEEE. As DNA, the CDR3 is TGTGCCAGCAACGCCTGGACAGGGGGCAACGAGCAGTACTTC. It translates to CASNAWTGGNEQYF.

The V and J genes are TRBV25-1 and TRBJ2-4, with D possibly matching TRBD2 (6 bases). Germline lookup yields CDR1 MGHDK and CDR2 SYGVNS. Trimming left V 3 bases short and J 3 bases short, with 12 bases between. CDR3 length: 15 amino acids. CDR3 coding DNA: TGTGCCAGCAGTGACGGAGGGGCAGGCAAAAACATTCAGTACTTC. Its translation is CASSDGGAGKNIQYF.

This chain uses TRBV2 with TRBJ1-4; D remains ambiguous. This CDR3 region has 14 residues. Trimming took off 4 bases at V and 7 bases at J, with 13 bases between the two ends. Germline V gene sequence: CDR1 SNHLY, CDR2 FYNNEI. CDR3 region: CASSVERRGEKLFF. The DNA of the CDR3 is TGTGCCAGCAGTGTCGAGCGTCGTGGTGAAAAACTGTTTTTT.

The chain links TRBV6-5 to TRBJ2-7; 14 bases match TRBD2. The length of the CDR3 is 16 residues. CDR1 is MNHEY, CDR2 SVGAGI, per germline. The ends lost 0 bases at V and 9 bases at J; junction bases unmatched: 7. The CDR3 nucleotides read TGTGCCAGCAGTTACTCAGGGACTAGCGGGAGTGGGTTGCAGTACTTC. It codes for CASSYSGTSGSGLQYF.

The chain couples TRBV6-5 to TRBJ2-5; no clear D. Trimming took 2 bases from V and 1 from J, leaving 5 bases between them. Germline V gene sequence: CDR1 MNHEY, CDR2 SVGAGI. The CDR3 spans 13 residues. The CDR3 nucleotides read TGTGCCAGCAGTTACAAGCCCCAAGAGACCCAGTACTTC. This translates into CASSYKPQETQYF.

The chain combines TRBV4-1 with TRBJ2-5; 16 nucleotides line up with TRBD2. Unmatched junction bases numbered 11, after V lost 5 bases and J lost 5 bases. This CDR3 is built from 18 residues. CDR1 is MGHRA and CDR2 is YSYEKL in the germline V gene. The CDR3 nucleotides are TGCGCCAGCAGCTCGGGACTAGCGGGGGGGCTTAACAGGGAGACCCAGTACTTC. It specifies CASSSGLAGGLNRETQYF.

The chain recombines TRBV19 with TRBJ2-5, with 8 bases identical to TRBD1. This CDR3 is built from 15 residues. V lost 5 bases, J lost 4 bases, and 9 bases stayed unmatched. Germline V gives CDR1 LNHDA, CDR2 SQIVND (reference sequence). This CDR3 is CASSDTGGRGETQYF. CDR3 nucleotide sequence: TGTGCCAGTAGTGACACAGGGGGAAGAGGAGAGACCCAGTACTTC.

V and J are TRBV6-2 or TRBV6-3 and TRBJ2-3, with 10 bases identical to TRBD2. CDR1 and CDR2 from the germline V gene are MNHEY and SVGEGT. This CDR3 has 15 residues. With 4 bases clipped from V and 4 bases from J, the junction kept 5 bases outside the gene matches. The CDR3 coding sequence is TGTGCCAGCAGTTTAGCGGGAGGCCTGTCAGATACGCAGTATTTT. This sequence encodes CASSLAGGLSDTQYF.

The genes are TRBV7-9 and TRBJ1-2; TRBD1 is a possible D gene (5 bases). V was cut by 1 base and J by 4 bases, with 10 bases left in between. Looked up from germline, CDR1 is SEHNR and CDR2 is FQNEAQ (reference sequence). The length of the CDR3 is 14 residues. DNA of the CDR3: TGTGCCAGCAGCTTAGGGGGCGTGAGCTATGGCTACACCTTC. As protein: CASSLGGVSYGYTF. Full variable domain (rest looked up from reference TRBV7-9 and TRBJ1-2): DTGVSQNPRHKITKRGQNVTFRCDPISEHNRLYWYRQTLGQGPEFLTYFQNEAQLEKSRLLSDRFSAERPKGSFSTLEIQRTEQGDSAMYLCASSLGGVSYGYTFGSGTRLTVV.

There are a few counts of this clone. The chain joins TRBV19 to TRBJ1-2; 7 positions match TRBD1. This CDR3 region has 14 residues. The V and J ends lost 6 bases and 2 bases, in that order; junction bases with no gene match: 6. Germline values: CDR1 LNHDA, CDR2 SQIVND (reference sequence). The DNA of the CDR3 is TGTGCCAGTAGGTCGACAGGGCAAAACTATGGCTACACCTTC. Translation: CASRSTGQNYGYTF.

The chain has TRBV10-3 and TRBJ1-5; 7 bases are a match to TRBD1. The germline V gene has CDR1 ENHRY and CDR2 SYGVKD. This CDR3 region has 13 residues. V was pared by 9 bases and J by 6 bases, with 8 bases of the junction left unmatched. The CDR3 spells CAIRGGAGQPQHF. The CDR3 DNA is TGTGCCATAAGAGGGGGCGCTGGTCAGCCCCAGCATTTT.

The chain carries TRBV19 and TRBJ2-1; TRBD1 aligns across 7 bases. Per germline, CDR1 LNHDA and CDR2 SQIVND (reference sequence). The CDR3 runs to 17 residues. The trim removed 3 bases at V and 7 bases at J, leaving 15 bases unmatched. In nucleotides, the CDR3 is TGTGCCAGTAGTATGCGTGCCTTTGGACAGGTAGGAAATGAGCAGTTCTTC. Translated: CASSMRAFGQVGNEQFF.

The V and J genes are TRBV9 and TRBJ1-1; 7 positions agree with TRBD1. The CDR3 contains 16 residues. V lost 2 bases and J lost 0; bases outside the gene matches: 7. In germline, CDR1 is SGDLS, CDR2 YYNGEE. This CDR3 is CASSVGFRGMNTEAFF. DNA for the CDR3: TGTGCCAGCAGCGTGGGGTTCAGGGGGATGAACACTGAAGCTTTCTTT.

The rearrangement uses TRBV19 and TRBJ2-1; 9 bases are a match to TRBD2. CDR1 and CDR2 (germline): LNHDA, SQIVND (reference sequence). There are 13 residues in the CDR3. The ends lost 9 bases at V and 4 bases at J; junction bases unmatched: 4. The CDR3 DNA is TGTGCCAGCGGAACTAGCGGGTACAATGAGCAGTTCTTC. This gives the protein CASGTSGYNEQFF.

This sequence joins TRBV5-1 and TRBJ1-1, with 9 bases identical to TRBD1. V trimming: 4 bases; J trimming: 4 bases; junction bases outside the gene matches: 8. The CDR3 has 15 amino acids. Per germline, CDR1 SGHRS and CDR2 YFSETQ. The CDR3 here is CASSALGTGFTEAFF. For the CDR3, the DNA is TGCGCCAGCAGCGCCTTGGGGACAGGGTTCACTGAAGCTTTCTTT.

This chain connects TRBV7-9 to TRBJ1-2; TRBD1 matches 9 bases. V gave up 1 base and J gave up 4 bases; unmatched junction bases: 4. Germline V gene data show CDR1 as SEHNR and CDR2 as FQNEAQ (reference sequence). The CDR3 covers 15 residues. CDR3 amino acids: CASSLDGTGTYGYTF. The DNA of the CDR3 is TGTGCCAGCAGCTTAGATGGGACAGGGACCTATGGCTACACCTTC.

V is TRBV7-2 and J is TRBJ2-2, with a possible D match to TRBD2 (5 bases). V was shortened by 6 bases and J by 1 base, with 12 bases between the two germline ends. CDR1 SGHTA and CDR2 FQGNSA come from the germline V gene. CDR3 length equals 15 residues. In nucleotides, the CDR3 is TGTGCCAGCAGACAAGGACTGGGGAACACCGGGGAGCTGTTTTTT. Its translation is CASRQGLGNTGELFF. Combining the CDR3 with reference TRBV7-2 and TRBJ2-2 gives the whole variable domain GAGVSQSPSNKVTEKGKDVELRCDPISGHTALYWYRQSLGQGLEFLIYFQGNSAPDKSGLPSDRFSAERTGGSVSTLTIQRTQQEDSAVYLCASRQGLGNTGELFFGEGSRLTVL.

This chain uses TRBV29-1 with TRBJ1-1; 7 nucleotides line up with TRBD1. V trimming: 4 bases; J trimming: 0 bases; junction bases outside the gene matches: 8. CDR3 length: 15 amino acids. CDR1 and CDR2 (germline): SQVTM, ANQGSEA. The CDR3 loop is CSVAGDSYLNTEAFF. Written as DNA, the CDR3 is TGCAGCGTTGCTGGGGACAGCTACTTGAACACTGAAGCTTTCTTT.

J is TRBJ1-5 and V is TRBV19, with D possibly TRBD1 on 6 matching bases. Germline loops: CDR1 LNHDA, CDR2 SQIVND (reference sequence). The CDR3 loop spans 13 amino acids. Trimming pared 5 bases from V and 8 bases from J, leaving 13 bases between. CDR3 protein: CASSPGDWKPQHF. CDR3 DNA sequence: TGTGCCAGTAGTCCAGGGGATTGGAAGCCCCAGCATTTT.

V and J are TRBV7-6 and TRBJ1-4; 7 bases map to TRBD1. The J segment lost 4 bases and the V segment lost 5 bases, leaving 7 bases of the junction unmatched. Germline V gene data show CDR1 as SGHVS and CDR2 as FNYEAQ. The CDR3 spans 15 residues. The CDR3 reads CASSPRQGLNEKLFF. The CDR3 DNA reads TGTGCCAGCAGCCCCCGACAGGGTCTTAATGAAAAACTGTTTTTT.

This chain links TRBV5-1 with TRBJ1-1; possibly TRBD1 for D (5 bases). Trimming removed 0 bases from V and 1 base from J, with 7 bases in between. The length of the CDR3 is 14 residues. The germline CDR1 and CDR2 sequences are SGHRS and YFSETQ. The CDR3 loop reads CASSLGQQNTEAFF. CDR3 nucleotides: TGCGCCAGCAGCTTGGGACAGCAGAACACTGAAGCTTTCTTT.

This rearrangement joins TRBV5-1 to TRBJ1-2, with D tentatively TRBD1 (6 bases). Deletions cut 8 bases from V and 7 bases from J, with 21 bases between. The CDR3 runs to 14 residues. Looked up from germline, CDR1 is SGHRS and CDR2 is YFSETQ. CDR3 bases: TGCGCCAGTAGCACCCAACAGGGTATTAGTGGCTACACCTTC. Translated: CASSTQQGISGYTF.

This clone was counted a few times. This chain uses TRBV18 with TRBJ2-3; TRBD1 matches at 8 bases. The J segment lost 4 bases and the V segment lost 3 bases, leaving 3 bases of the junction unmatched. In germline, CDR1 is KGHSH, CDR2 LQKENI. The length of the CDR3 is 14 residues. CDR3 sequence: CASSPAGGPDTQYF. CDR3 nucleotides: TGTGCCAGCTCACCTGCAGGGGGCCCAGATACGCAGTATTTT.

The chain combines TRBV7-8 with TRBJ1-2, with 9 bases aligning to TRBD1. Germline V gives CDR1 SGHVS, CDR2 FQNEAQ. The CDR3 spans 14 residues. V was clipped by 6 bases and J by 4 bases; unmatched bases: 6. CDR3 bases: TGTGCCAGCAGAGGACAGGGGAAATTCTATGGCTACACCTTC. This encodes CASRGQGKFYGYTF.

The chain has TRBV5-6 and TRBJ1-2, with D possibly TRBD1 on 6 matching bases. Trimming cost V 7 bases and J 7 bases, with 8 bases left between them. The CDR3 loop spans 10 amino acids. Germline CDR1 and CDR2: SGHDT and YYEEEE. The CDR3 nucleotides read TGTGCCAGCGGCAGGGGTGGCTACACCTTC. Translating gives CASGRGGYTF.

The chain is built from TRBV3-1 (or the pseudogene TRBV3-2) and TRBJ1-2; 7 nucleotides align to TRBD1. With 5 bases clipped from V and 4 bases from J, the junction kept 13 bases outside the gene matches. This CDR3 is built from 16 residues. Germline V lookup: CDR1 LGHDT, CDR2 YNNKEL (reference sequence). The CDR3, as DNA: TGTGCCAGCAGCACCCGACAGGGAGGTTCGGTCTATGGCTACACCTTC. Amino acids: CASSTRQGGSVYGYTF.

This clone was detected only once. The J gene is TRBJ1-1, the V gene TRBV3-1 (or the pseudogene TRBV3-2); no definite D call. CDR3 size: 15 residues. Between the trimmed V and J ends, which lost 0 bases and 2 bases, there was a span of 10 bases. Germline CDR1 is LGHDT and CDR2 is YNNKEL (reference sequence). The CDR3 here is CASSQDLHRNTEAFF. CDR3 DNA sequence: TGTGCCAGCAGCCAAGATTTACACAGAAACACTGAAGCTTTCTTT.